The 7 T cell receptor beta chains given below trace back to one sample, sequenced in a study of radiation and T cells in renal cell carcinoma. As to time point: blood 2 weeks post-SBRT. Indicated treatment: 15 Gy SBRT to primary tumor, nephrectomy 4 weeks later. Sequencing used immunoSEQ multiplex PCR; TCRdb keeps in-frame clones, though not all of them. The data contain 100,000 to 150,000 clones, 88% of them singletons. Material: blood, obtained from a patient whose treatment included radiotherapy and nephrectomy. The receptor set was obtained from a woman between 65 and 79 years old with renal cell carcinoma.

This chain uses TRBV6-1 with TRBJ1-1, with 7 nucleotides matching TRBD1. Per the germline V gene, CDR1 is MNHNS and CDR2 is SASEGT. The CDR3 runs 15 residues. J gave up 0 bases and V 4 bases, and 5 bases lay outside the gene matches. CDR3 nucleotide sequence: TGTGCCAGCAGTGCCCTACAGGGGATGAACACTGAAGCTTTCTTT. Translating gives CASSALQGMNTEAFF.

This clone was recorded only once. This chain uses TRBV18 with TRBJ2-5, with D possibly matching TRBD1 (5 bases). Germline V gene sequence: CDR1 KGHSH, CDR2 LQKENI. The CDR3 sequence is 13 residues long. V dropped 4 bases and J dropped 5 bases, with 11 bases sitting between them. The CDR3 region is CASSLKGAETQYF. CDR3 bases: TGTGCCAGCTCACTTAAAGGGGCGGAGACCCAGTACTTC.

The V gene is TRBV19, the J gene TRBJ1-2, with TRBD1 matching 9 bases. V gave up 5 bases and J gave up 4 bases; unmatched junction bases: 5. The germline CDR1 and CDR2 sequences are LNHDA and SQIVND (reference sequence). The CDR3 consists of 14 residues. The CDR3 coding sequence is TGTGCCAGTAGTGAACAGGGGGCATTCTATGGCTACACCTTC. It specifies CASSEQGAFYGYTF.

The chain employs TRBV7-8 and TRBJ2-2; TRBD1 might be the D (6 bases). The CDR3 length is 15 residues. Germline V lookup: CDR1 SGHVS, CDR2 FQNEAQ. V gave up 5 bases and J gave up 6 bases, with 16 bases separating them. The CDR3, as DNA: TGTGCCAGCAGCCCAGCAGGGGTCTTGGCCGGGGAGCTGTTTTTT. Amino acids: CASSPAGVLAGELFF.

Concerning this clone itself: The junction shows a germline mismatch at one end, possibly a read error. In nucleotides, the CDR3 is TGTGCCAGCAATGAAAGGACAGGGTACGCTGAAGCTTTCTTT. Residues: CASNERTGYAEAFF. The J gene is TRBJ1-1, the V gene TRBV2, with TRBD1 identical over 8 bases. Per germline, CDR1 SNHLY and CDR2 FYNNEI. CDR3 length: 14 residues. Full variable domain (rest looked up from reference TRBV2 and TRBJ1-1): EPEVTQTPSHQVTQMGQEVILRCVPISNHLYFYWYRQILGQKVEFLVSFYNNEISEKSEIFDDQFSVERPDGSNFTLKIRSTKLEDSAMYFCASNERTGYAEAFFGQGTRLTVV.

The chain combines TRBV4-3 with TRBJ2-3; 13 bases match TRBD2. CDR3 size: 17 residues. Losses at the gene ends were 3 bases for V and 2 bases for J; bases not matched to a gene: 5. Germline values: CDR1 LGHNA, CDR2 YSLEER. In DNA form, the CDR3 reads TGCGCCAGCAGCCAGCTGGGACTAGCGGGGCCCACAGATACGCAGTATTTT. This encodes CASSQLGLAGPTDTQYF.

The chain links TRBV19 to TRBJ1-1; the D is unclear. V dropped 3 bases and J dropped 5 bases, with 13 bases sitting between them. The CDR3 spans 14 residues. Germline-derived CDR1 and CDR2 are LNHDA and SQIVND (reference sequence). The CDR3 here is CASSILWGETEAFF. The CDR3 bases are TGTGCCAGTAGTATTCTCTGGGGAGAAACTGAAGCTTTCTTT. The variable domain in full, with the rest retrieved from reference TRBV19 and TRBJ1-1, is DGGITQSPKYLFRKEGQNVTLSCEQNLNHDAMYWYRQDPGQGLRLIYYSQIVNDFQKGDIAEGYSVSREKKESFPLTVTSAQKNPTAFYLCASSILWGETEAFFGQGTRLTVV.